This T cell receptor (beta chain) was captured by sequencing in a study of T cells in Graves' hyperthyroidism and ophthalmopathy (dated by TCRdb to the late 2010s). Regarding the complete study: Peripheral blood was collected at initial diagnosis, before any treatment. To identify TCR V-J signatures that set the groups apart, the researchers used a discovery cohort of 100 patients, made up of 40 to 45 with Graves' ophthalmopathy and about 60 with stable Graves' hyperthyroidism. Prospective prediction of ophthalmopathy was tested in an independent validation cohort of approximately 19 hyperthyroidism patients and 17 patients who later progressed to ophthalmopathy. The approximately 100 discovery patients were divided at random into training and test sets in a 7:3 ratio. In over five Graves' hyperthyroidism patients, the study also compared T-cell repertoires from thyroid tissue with T-cell repertoires from blood. After blood sampling, hyperthyroidism patients were treated with methimazole at a starting dose of 30 mg daily, and ophthalmopathy patients were treated with high-dose intravenous methylprednisolone. The paper describes TCR Vbeta CDR3 sequencing of roughly 130 peripheral blood samples, made up of approximately 40 ophthalmopathy patients, some 76 hyperthyroidism patients and 17 progressor patients. General findings and caveats noted by the study authors: In cross-validation, a model built on a 13 V-J signature told ophthalmopathy apart from stable hyperthyroidism with 85% to 90% sensitivity and approximately 84% specificity, and in testing the same model reached 80%/75%. Sample size was not statistically predetermined, and blinding of investigators to group allocation was not performed. Blood samples also contained most of the expanded thyroid clonotypes (frequency above 0.001), which suggests that blood repertoires may reflect thyroid immune responses. In validation, progression to ophthalmopathy was predicted by the model with 55% to 71% sensitivity and under 85% specificity, a median of about 6 months before onset.

CDR1 and CDR2, looked up from the germline V gene (reference sequence), are MNHNY and SVGAGI. V sheds 0 bases and J sheds 0 bases, leaving 7 bases between their ends. Counted from cysteine to phenylalanine, this CDR3 has 15 amino acids. Of all the DNA, just the CDR3 is kept, 45 bases in frame from base 1. The TCR beta CDR3 regions were amplified from RNA transcripts. For the first round of RT-PCR on the TCR CDR3, the HTBI primer set was used together with the Qiagen OneStep RT-PCR kit. A second multiplex PCR round built the libraries, followed by size selection and purification. Libraries were sequenced paired-end with 100 bp reads on an Illumina HiSeq2000. In the original analysis: Raw data were processed with SOAPnuke, discarding reads with adapters, uncalled bases, mean Phred below 15, or no exact constant-primer or identifier match. COPE v1.2.5 was used to merge high-quality paired reads, and clonotypes were defined as unique nucleotide sequences. MiTCR v1.1 was used to align clonotypes to the IMGT TRBV, TRBD and TRBJ reference segments. Analysis was restricted to V-J combinations with a frequency above 0.0001, which covered roughly 99% of repertoires. A TCS score was defined as the ratio of F50 (clonal expansion) to E x V (chaos), with BLOSUM62-based TCRdist applied between CDR3 peptides within each V-J. Welch's t-statistics and random forest reduced just over 500 V-J features to 13, which were used in a naive Bayes classifier (R e1071). TCRdb's own reprocessing of the public reads used fastp at Q25 and MiXCR and kept productive beta chains. CDR3 protein duplicates are merged, each entry listing the most common genes and DNA. TCRdb, not the original authors, processed these V and J calls. The sample table lists some 490,000 distinct CDR3 sequences, approximately 16% of them with a count of one. The ten largest clonotypes hold about 31% of the sample.

Ophthalmopathy patients had moderately to severely active disease, with a Clinical Activity Score of 3 or more, a NOSPECS grade of 4 or more, and a disease duration of less than 3 months. Patients with uncontrolled infections, other autoimmune diseases, pregnancy or lactation were excluded. Diagnoses were established on the basis of clinical symptoms, serum thyroxine and TRAb, thyroid ultrasound, and orbital computed tomography. PBMCs were separated from around 9.1 ml of fresh peripheral blood using Ficoll-Paque density gradient centrifugation. Total RNA was extracted using Trizol reagent, and RNA quality was assessed on an Agilent 2100 Bioanalyzer. This clonotype was counted only a few times. This receptor's antigen is unknown. No qualities accompany the bases; no much larger clone lies one base away.

The receptor was isolated from a woman in her 30s with Graves' ophthalmopathy. Source material: blood. This chain joins TRBV6-6 to TRBJ2-3; the best D guess is TRBD2, with 5 bases matching. The nucleotide sequence is given as TGTGCCAGCAGTTACTCGAGAGGGAGCACAGATACGCAGTATTTT. Translated, it reads CASSYSRGSTDTQYF.